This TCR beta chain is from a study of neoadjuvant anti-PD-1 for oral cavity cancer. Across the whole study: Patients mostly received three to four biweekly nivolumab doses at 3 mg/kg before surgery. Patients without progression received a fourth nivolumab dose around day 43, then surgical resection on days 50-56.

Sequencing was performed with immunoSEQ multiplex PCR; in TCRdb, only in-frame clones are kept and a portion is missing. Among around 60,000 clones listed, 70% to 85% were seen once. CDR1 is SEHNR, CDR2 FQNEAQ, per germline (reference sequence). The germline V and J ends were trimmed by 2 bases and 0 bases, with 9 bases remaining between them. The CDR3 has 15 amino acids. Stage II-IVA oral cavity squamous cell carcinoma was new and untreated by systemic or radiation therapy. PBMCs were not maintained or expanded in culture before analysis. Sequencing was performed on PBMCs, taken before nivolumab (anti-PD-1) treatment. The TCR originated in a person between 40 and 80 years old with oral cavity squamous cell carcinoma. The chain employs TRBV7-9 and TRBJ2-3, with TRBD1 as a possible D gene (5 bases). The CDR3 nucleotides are TGTGCCAGCAGCTTAAAAGGACACAGCACAGATACGCAGTATTTT. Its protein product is CASSLKGHSTDTQYF.